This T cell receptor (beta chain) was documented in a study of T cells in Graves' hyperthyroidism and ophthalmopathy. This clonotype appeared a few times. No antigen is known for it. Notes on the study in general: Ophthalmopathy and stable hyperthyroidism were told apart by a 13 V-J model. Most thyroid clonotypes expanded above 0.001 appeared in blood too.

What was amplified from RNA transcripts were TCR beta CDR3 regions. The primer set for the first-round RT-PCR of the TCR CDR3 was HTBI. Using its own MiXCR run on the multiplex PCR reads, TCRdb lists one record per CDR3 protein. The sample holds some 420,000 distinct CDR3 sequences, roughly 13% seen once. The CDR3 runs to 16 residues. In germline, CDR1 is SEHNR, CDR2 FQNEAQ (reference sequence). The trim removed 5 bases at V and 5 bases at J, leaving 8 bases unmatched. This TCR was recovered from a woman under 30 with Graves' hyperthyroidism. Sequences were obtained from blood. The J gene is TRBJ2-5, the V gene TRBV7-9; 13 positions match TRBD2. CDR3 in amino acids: CASSGKGLAGAETQYF. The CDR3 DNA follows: TGTGCCAGCAGCGGAAAAGGACTAGCGGGAGCGGAGACCCAGTACTTC.